This TCR beta chain was profiled in a study of blood T cell repertoires in COVID-19. Study in general: Sources were T cells, B-cell-depleted T cells, or PBMCs; the material itself was cDNA or gDNA.

Per the original data handling: Amplification of reference gene primers was used by the study to estimate nucleated cell counts. Repertoires were generated with immunoSEQ multiplex PCR, while TCRdb's copy carries only in-frame clones and drops some. V, J and clone size derive from that table, while D and trimming were established from the DNA sequence. The table lists more than 85,000 clones, about three quarters of them singletons, with roughly a fifth in the top ten. Germline-derived CDR1 and CDR2 are SEHNR and FQNEAQ (reference sequence). V lost 3 bases and J lost 6, with 12 bases in between. CDR3 size: 14 residues.

The source material was peripheral blood. The receptor comes from a woman aged 65 to 85 with acute or convalescent COVID-19. The V gene is TRBV7-9, the J gene TRBJ2-1; the D gene is possibly TRBD2 (6 bases). The CDR3 protein is CASSFGGVLNEQFF. DNA for the CDR3: TGTGCCAGCAGCTTTGGAGGGGTCCTCAATGAGCAGTTCTTC.